This TCR beta chain was recorded in a study of T cells in Graves' hyperthyroidism and ophthalmopathy. Study in general: Before treatment of any kind, peripheral blood was taken at initial diagnosis.

In this sample, this clonotype turned up many times. The antigen remains undetermined. The diagnoses drew upon clinical symptoms, serum thyroxine and TRAb, thyroid ultrasound and orbital computed tomography. Authors of the study amplified TCR beta CDR3 regions from RNA transcripts. The HTBI primer set served for first-round RT-PCR of the TCR CDR3. TCRdb re-called the multiplex PCR reads with MiXCR, one entry per CDR3 protein. The table includes about 700,000 distinct CDR3 sequences, 12% to 15% detected once. Trimming at V came to 5 bases and at J to 3 bases, leaving 9 bases not matched to a gene. The germline V gene has CDR1 SGHTA and CDR2 FQGNSA. The CDR3 totals 15 residues. Study findings and constraints: Most thyroid-expanded clonotypes above 0.001 were also found in blood.

The sample consisted of blood. The receptor comes from a woman younger than 30 with Graves' hyperthyroidism. The chain has TRBV7-2 and TRBJ2-7, with 8 positions matching TRBD2. CDR3 residues: CASSQSGSPNYEQYF. CDR3 DNA sequence: TGTGCCAGCAGCCAGAGCGGGAGTCCCAACTACGAGCAGTACTTC.